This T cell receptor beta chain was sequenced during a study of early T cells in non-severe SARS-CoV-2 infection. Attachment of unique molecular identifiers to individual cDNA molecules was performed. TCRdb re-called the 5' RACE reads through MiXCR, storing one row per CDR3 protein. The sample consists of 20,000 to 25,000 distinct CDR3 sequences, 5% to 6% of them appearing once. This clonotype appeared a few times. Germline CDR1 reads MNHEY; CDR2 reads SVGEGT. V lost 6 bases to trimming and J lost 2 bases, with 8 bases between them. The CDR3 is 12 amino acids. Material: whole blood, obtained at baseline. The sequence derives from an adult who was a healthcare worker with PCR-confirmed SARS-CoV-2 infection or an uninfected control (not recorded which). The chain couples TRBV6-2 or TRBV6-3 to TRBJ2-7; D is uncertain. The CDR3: CASRGNAYEQYF. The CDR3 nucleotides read TGTGCCAGCAGAGGTAACGCCTACGAGCAGTACTTC.